This T cell receptor (beta chain) was found in a study of T cell responses to AZD1222 COVID-19 vaccine. Germline loops: CDR1 LNHDA, CDR2 SQIVND (reference sequence). The CDR3 length is 14 residues. The ends were cut back, 5 bases at V and 13 bases at J, with 21 bases in the middle. The data were produced by immunoSEQ multiplex PCR, yet TCRdb's version contains in-frame clones alone and is incomplete. The table records about 180,000 clones, approximately 86% of them present only once. The sequenced sample was peripheral blood, obtained on day 0 of AZD1222 vaccination. This TCR was sampled from an adult in good health. The chain has TRBV19 and TRBJ2-1; D might be TRBD2 (7 bases). CDR3: CASSQRDITSKQFF. The DNA for the CDR3 is TGTGCCAGTAGTCAGCGGGACATTACAAGTAAACAGTTCTTC.